This T cell receptor (beta chain) originates from a study of blood T cell repertoires in COVID-19. Turning to the study itself: COVID-19 samples collected from the United States, Italy and Spain covered acute and convalescent phases. PBMCs, B-cell-depleted T cells, or T cells were the source of the cDNA or gDNA that made up the material.

This clone showed up just once. Per the original data handling: Amplification of reference gene primers provided the estimated nucleated cell counts. The method was immunoSEQ multiplex PCR; TCRdb's version includes in-frame clones alone and lacks a portion of them. V, J and clone size are those of that table, while D and trimming were read from the DNA. The profile covers about 250,000 clones, with around 84% appearing a single time and about 1.5% taken by the ten largest. The V gene's germline CDR1 is SNHLY and CDR2 FYNNEI. There are 15 residues in the CDR3. Deletions cut 1 base from V and 3 bases from J, with 13 bases between.

Sequencing was done on a sample of peripheral blood. The genes are TRBV2 and TRBJ2-7; maybe TRBD2 (5 bases). The sequence came from a woman aged 40 to 50 who had recovered from COVID-19. The CDR3 DNA sequence: TGTGCCAGCAGTGAAGGGCCAAACGGGGACTACGAGCAGTACTTC. Its protein product is CASSEGPNGDYEQYF.